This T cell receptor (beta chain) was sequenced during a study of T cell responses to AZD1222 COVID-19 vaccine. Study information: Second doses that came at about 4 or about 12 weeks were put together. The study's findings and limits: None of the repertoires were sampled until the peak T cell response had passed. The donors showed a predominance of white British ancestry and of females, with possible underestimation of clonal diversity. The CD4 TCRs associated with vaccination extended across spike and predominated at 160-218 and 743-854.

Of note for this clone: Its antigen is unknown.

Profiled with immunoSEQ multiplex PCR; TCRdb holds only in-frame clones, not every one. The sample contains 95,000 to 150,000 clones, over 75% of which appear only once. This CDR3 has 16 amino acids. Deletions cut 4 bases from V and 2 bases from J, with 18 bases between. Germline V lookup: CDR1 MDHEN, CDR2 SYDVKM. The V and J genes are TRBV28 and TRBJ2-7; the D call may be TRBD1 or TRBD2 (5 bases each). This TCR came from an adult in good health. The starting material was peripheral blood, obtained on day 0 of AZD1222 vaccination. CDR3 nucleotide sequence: TGTGCCAGCAGTTCCCCCTCTCGGGGCGCCCCCTACGAGCAGTACTTC. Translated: CASSSPSRGAPYEQYF. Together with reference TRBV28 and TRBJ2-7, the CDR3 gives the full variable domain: DVKVTQSSRYLVKRTGEKVFLECVQDMDHENMFWYRQDPGLGLRLIYFSYDVKMKEKGDIPEGYSVSREKKERFSLILESASTNQTSMYLCASSSPSRGAPYEQYFGPGTRLTVT.